This T cell receptor (beta chain) was sequenced for a study of T cells in localized non-small cell lung cancer. General observations from the study: Highest T cell clonality was seen in uninvolved adjacent lung, surpassing that measured in tumor. Within adjacent lung there appeared a median roughly 60 of the top 100 tumor clones.

This table comes from immunoSEQ multiplex PCR, and its TCRdb copy is limited to in-frame clones, with some not included. The sample comprises around 54,000 clones, 75% to 90% of which are singletons, and 15% to 20% rests with the top ten. This CDR3 comprises 17 residues. Between the trimmed V and J ends, which lost 5 bases and 2 bases, there was a span of 16 bases. Per the germline V gene, CDR1 is MNHEY and CDR2 is SMNVEV (reference sequence). About this clone itself: What it binds is unknown.

Sequencing used peripheral blood, obtained before any cancer treatment. The TCR comes from a male donor older than 55 with stage III squamous cell lung carcinoma. V is TRBV27 and J is TRBJ1-6, with D hard to call. The CDR3 DNA is TGTGCCAGCAGTGGCCCGGCGAGAGGCCCCTATAATTCACCCCTCCACTTT. It is translated as CASSGPARGPYNSPLHF.